The entry below gives a single TCR beta chain sequence along with its context. The antigen remains undetermined. Libraries were prepared by immunoSEQ multiplex PCR; TCRdb keeps only in-frame clonotypes and omits some of them. Of about 180,000 clones listed, roughly 93% were seen once; the top ten hold 0.8% to 1.3%. The sample is drawn from a study of T cell responses to AZD1222 COVID-19 vaccine. Overall study results and limits: Clonal diversity may have been underestimated, and the donors were mostly white British, with more females than males. The study found vaccine-associated CD4 TCRs spanning spike, dominant at 160-218 and 743-854. It was only five to seven AZD1222 recipients who were seropositive at baseline. Spike-specific TCRs gained breadth and depth after people received two AZD1222 doses.

Trimming removed 4 bases from V and 7 bases from J; junction bases left unmatched: 9. The CDR3 totals 15 residues. In germline, CDR1 is SGHAT, CDR2 FQNNGV. The chain links TRBV11-2 to TRBJ1-2; 10 bases line up with TRBD1. This receptor was identified in an adult who received the MenACWY meningococcal vaccine as a control. The input for sequencing was peripheral blood, taken 28 days after the second dose of the MenACWY control vaccine. CDR3 in DNA: TGTGCCAGCAGCTCTCGGGACAGGGGAAGGTCTGGCTACACCTTC. Protein sequence: CASSSRDRGRSGYTF.